This T cell receptor beta chain was documented in a study of post-analysis software for immune sequencing data. Overall study findings and caveats: Five TRBV segments occurring more often in patients than controls included TRBV5-6, TRBV5-1 and TRBV20-1.

Comment on this clonotype: The antigen remains undetermined.

V dropped 3 bases and J dropped 0 bases, with 18 bases sitting between them. Germline-derived CDR1 and CDR2 are SQVTM and ANQGSEA. The CDR3 length is 17 residues. TCR beta cDNA libraries had unique molecular identifiers. TCRdb independently ran MiXCR on the PCR reads; one entry per CDR3 protein. The sample yields 650,000 to 850,000 distinct CDR3 sequences, around 46% seen once. Material for sequencing was blood. This chain joins TRBV29-1 and TRBJ2-4; TRBD1 is a possible D gene (6 bases). This TCR was recovered from a girl aged 5-17 years with multiple sclerosis. In DNA form, the CDR3 reads TGCAGCGTTGATCTGCCTAGGACAGTATTAGCCAAAAACATTCAGTACTTC. This translates into CSVDLPRTVLAKNIQYF. The full variable domain, rest sourced from reference TRBV29-1 and TRBJ2-4, is SAVISQKPSRDICQRGTSLTIQCQVDSQVTMMFWYRQQPGQSLTLIATANQGSEATYESGFVIDKFPISRPNLTFSTLTVSNMSPEDSSIYLCSVDLPRTVLAKNIQYFGAGTRLSVL.